The clone carrying this T cell receptor beta chain was found a few times. V was pared by 5 bases and J by 9 bases, with 14 bases between. Germline assignment: CDR1 MNHEY and CDR2 SVGAGI. CDR3 length: 14 residues. These data belong to a study of cytomegalovirus exposure and HLA in healthy donors. Donors counted as nominally healthy when sampled, yet unrecorded immune exposures were likely. The PCR was carried out with 60 Vbeta primers and 13 Jbeta primers. The table came from immunoSEQ multiplex PCR; TCRdb's copy has only in-frame clones and leaves some out. Of roughly 130,000 clones in the sample, approximately 80% were seen once.

The receptor was isolated from a human donor in good health. Sequencing was performed on PBMCs. The V gene is TRBV6-5, the J gene TRBJ1-6; D unresolved. Here the CDR3 reads CASSPNLSSSPLHF. The CDR3, as DNA: TGTGCCAGCAGTCCGAACCTATCGAGTTCACCCCTCCACTTT.